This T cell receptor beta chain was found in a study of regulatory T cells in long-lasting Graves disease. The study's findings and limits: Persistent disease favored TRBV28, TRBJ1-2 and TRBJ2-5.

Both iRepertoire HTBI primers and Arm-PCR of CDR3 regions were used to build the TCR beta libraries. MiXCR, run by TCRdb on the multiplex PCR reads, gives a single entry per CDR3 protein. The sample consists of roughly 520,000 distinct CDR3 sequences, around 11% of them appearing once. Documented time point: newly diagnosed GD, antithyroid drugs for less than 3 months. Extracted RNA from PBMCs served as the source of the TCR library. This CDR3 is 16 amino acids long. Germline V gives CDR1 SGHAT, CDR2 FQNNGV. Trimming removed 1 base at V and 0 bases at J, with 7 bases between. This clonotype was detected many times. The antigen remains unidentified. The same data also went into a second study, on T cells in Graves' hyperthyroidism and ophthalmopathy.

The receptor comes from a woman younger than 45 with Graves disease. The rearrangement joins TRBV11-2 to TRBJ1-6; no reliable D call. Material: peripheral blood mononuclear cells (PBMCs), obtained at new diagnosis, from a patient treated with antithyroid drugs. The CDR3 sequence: CASSLAPSSYNSPLHF. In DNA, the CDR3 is TGTGCCAGCAGCTTAGCCCCCAGCTCCTATAATTCACCCCTCCACTTT.